Listed here are 28 T cell receptor beta chains from one sample, sequenced in a study of brain T cells in children with intractable seizures. Time point here: blood from clinic visit 5 months post-surgery; TSC patient then seizure free. Repertoires were generated with immunoSEQ multiplex PCR, while TCRdb's copy carries only in-frame clones and drops some. The top ten hold 4.5% to 7% of the sample, which has hundreds of thousands of clones, over 90% seen once. This sample comprised peripheral blood, obtained around 5 months after surgery. The receptors stem from a boy under three years old with tuberous sclerosis and intractable seizures.

The chain joins TRBV6-6 to TRBJ2-7; a possible D gene is TRBD1 (6 bases). The germline V gene encodes CDR1 MNHNY and CDR2 SVGAGI (reference sequence). The CDR3 totals 15 residues. V shed 5 bases and J shed 2 bases, with 16 bases lying between them. The CDR3 bases are TGTGCCAGCAGTCTAGAGACAGGTCAACCCTACGAGCAGTACTTC. Translating it yields CASSLETGQPYEQYF.

J is TRBJ2-1 and V is TRBV5-1; a weak D match, TRBD1 (5 bases). Between the trimmed V and J ends, which lost 7 bases and 4 bases, there was a span of 9 bases. The CDR3 runs 12 residues. Per the germline V gene, CDR1 is SGHRS and CDR2 is YFSETQ. In DNA form, the CDR3 reads TGCGCCAGCCTCAGGGTTTACAATGAGCAGTTCTTC. It translates to CASLRVYNEQFF.

The rearrangement uses TRBV6-5 and TRBJ2-1; 14 bases align to TRBD2. Germline V gene sequence: CDR1 MNHEY, CDR2 SVGAGI. The junction had 3 bases not matched to a gene; V was cut back by 8 bases and J by 9 bases. This CDR3 has 13 amino acids. The chain's CDR3 is CASRLAGGPEQFF. The CDR3 nucleotides are TGTGCCAGCCGACTAGCGGGAGGGCCTGAGCAGTTCTTC.

The rearrangement uses TRBV7-8 and TRBJ1-3, with 10 bases that match TRBD1. Germline trimming cut 5 bases from V and 2 bases from J; bases unmatched to any gene: 3. Germline V gene data show CDR1 as SGHVS and CDR2 as FQNEAQ. This CDR3 comprises 15 residues. The CDR3 bases are TGTGCCAGCAGCCAGGGGACAGGGGCTGGAAACACCATATATTTT. This codes for CASSQGTGAGNTIYF.

The chain employs TRBV7-9 and TRBJ1-1; D gene ambiguous. V lost 1 base, J lost 10 bases, and 13 bases lay in between. This CDR3 contains 13 residues. In germline, CDR1 is SEHNR, CDR2 FQNEAQ (reference sequence). Written as DNA, the CDR3 is TGTGCCAGCAGCTTAGGTCTCCCCGGACCAGCTTTCTTT. Its translation: CASSLGLPGPAFF. The whole variable domain, filled in from reference TRBV7-9 and TRBJ1-1, reads DTGVSQNPRHKITKRGQNVTFRCDPISEHNRLYWYRQTLGQGPEFLTYFQNEAQLEKSRLLSDRFSAERPKGSFSTLEIQRTEQGDSAMYLCASSLGLPGPAFFGQGTRLTVV.

The CDR3 DNA follows: TGTGCCAGCAGTGAAGGGAGGACAGGGCGTACTCAGCCCCAGCATTTT. Its translation is CASSEGRTGRTQPQHF. J is TRBJ1-5 and V is TRBV2, with 8 bases lining up with TRBD1. V shed 1 base, J shed 6 bases, and the junction held 8 bases outside the gene matches. The CDR3 loop spans 16 amino acids. Germline CDR1 SNHLY, CDR2 FYNNEI.

V and J are TRBV19 and TRBJ2-3; TRBD2 agrees at 10 bases. CDR1 LNHDA and CDR2 SQIVND come from the germline V gene (reference sequence). CDR3 length: 15 amino acids. The trim removed 6 bases at V and 5 bases at J, leaving 8 bases unmatched. This CDR3 reads CASRARSGGGDTQYF. In DNA form, the CDR3 reads TGTGCCAGTAGGGCCAGGAGCGGGGGGGGAGATACGCAGTATTTT.

CDR3 coding DNA: TGCAGTGTGTTGTTGGCCGAAAAACTGTTTTTT. Translating gives CSVLLAEKLFF. V is TRBV20-1 and J is TRBJ1-4; D not certain. Germline CDR1 and CDR2: DFQATT and SNEGSKA (reference sequence). With 7 bases removed from V and 8 bases from J, the gap between germline ends came to 11 bases. The CDR3 runs to 11 residues.

This sequence joins TRBV19 and TRBJ2-2, with TRBD2 matching 8 bases. V lost 0 bases, J lost 7 bases, and 4 bases stayed unmatched. The CDR3 is 15 amino acids. Germline lookup yields CDR1 LNHDA and CDR2 SQIVND (reference sequence). The CDR3 sequence is CASSIDRGGNGELFF. The CDR3 DNA reads as TGTGCCAGTAGTATAGATCGGGGGGGCAACGGGGAGCTGTTTTTT.

This clone occurred once. The chain couples TRBV11-2 to TRBJ1-2; D unresolved. Germline CDR1 is SGHAT and CDR2 is FQNNGV. The CDR3 is 12 amino acids. V was clipped by 5 bases and J by 8 bases, with 12 bases between them. The CDR3: CASSPETGGYTF. The CDR3, as DNA: TGTGCCAGCAGCCCCGAGACTGGCGGCTACACCTTC.

J is TRBJ2-7 and V is TRBV19; no reliable D call. The length of the CDR3 is 15 residues. Germline V CDR1 and CDR2: LNHDA, SQIVND (reference sequence). Trimming removed 1 base from V and 0 bases from J, with 10 bases in between. The DNA for the CDR3 is TGTGCCAGTAGTATAGGTCTAACCAGCTCCTACGAGCAGTACTTC. This codes for CASSIGLTSSYEQYF.

The rearrangement joins TRBV7-3 to TRBJ2-1; 8 bases line up with TRBD2. In germline, CDR1 is SGHTA, CDR2 FQGTGA. This CDR3 has 19 amino acids. V was clipped by 4 bases and J by 5 bases; unmatched bases: 19. This CDR3 is CASSSPTRGGRGTHNEQFF. The CDR3 DNA sequence: TGTGCCAGCAGCTCTCCGACTCGCGGGGGGCGGGGTACCCACAATGAGCAGTTCTTC.

V is TRBV13 and J is TRBJ2-3, with 12 bases lining up with TRBD2. Germline CDR1 reads PRHDT; CDR2 reads FYEKMQ (reference sequence). The CDR3 covers 15 residues. Trimming removed 5 bases from V and 3 bases from J; junction bases left unmatched: 3. The CDR3 bases are TGTGCCAGCAGCGCCGGACTAGCGGGGACAGATACGCAGTATTTT. This gives the protein CASSAGLAGTDTQYF.

This clone was detected once. The chain employs TRBV19 and TRBJ2-3; a possible D gene is TRBD2 (7 bases). The CDR3 covers 14 residues. CDR1 LNHDA and CDR2 SQIVND come from the germline V gene (reference sequence). V lost 5 bases and J lost 1, with 10 bases in between. CDR3 coding DNA: TGTGCCAGTAGTGGCGGGGGCCGCACAGATACGCAGTATTTT. It codes for CASSGGGRTDTQYF.

The rearrangement joins TRBV20-1 to TRBJ2-7, with 8 bases that match TRBD1. The V segment lost 6 bases and the J segment 4 bases; nucleotides outside the gene matches: 17. CDR1 and CDR2 from the germline V gene are DFQATT and SNEGSKA (reference sequence). CDR3 length: 16 amino acids. Here the CDR3 DNA reads TGCAGTGCCAGTCGAGATGGACAGGGTAAAAGGTACGAGCAGTACTTC. Encoded protein: CSASRDGQGKRYEQYF.

CDR3 amino acids: CASSLRAVAGANVLTF. CDR3 DNA: TGTGCCAGTAGTCTCAGGGCCGTGGCCGGGGCCAACGTCCTGACTTTC. This sequence joins TRBV19 and TRBJ2-6, with D possibly TRBD1 on 5 matching bases. Trimming shortened V by 5 bases and J by 4 bases, and 15 bases separated the two germline ends. The germline V gene encodes CDR1 LNHDA and CDR2 SQIVND (reference sequence). This CDR3 spans 16 amino acids.

V is TRBV15 and J is TRBJ1-6; D is unclear. V was shortened by 2 bases and J by 8 bases, with 13 bases between the two germline ends. The germline V gene has CDR1 LNHNV and CDR2 YYDKDF (reference sequence). The CDR3 runs 15 residues. This CDR3 is CATSRLPRPDSPLHF. Written as DNA, the CDR3 is TGTGCCACCAGCAGACTTCCCAGACCGGATTCACCCCTCCACTTT.

The sample holds one count of this clone. The chain links TRBV5-4 to TRBJ2-1, with D hard to call. The CDR3 contains 13 residues. V was trimmed by 0 bases and J by 6 bases, leaving 7 bases between them. Germline loops: CDR1 SGHNT, CDR2 YYREEE (reference sequence). Here the CDR3 reads CASSLDSFNEQFF. CDR3 nucleotide sequence: TGTGCCAGCAGCTTGGACAGCTTCAATGAGCAGTTCTTC.

V and J are TRBV5-1 and TRBJ2-3, with D tentatively TRBD1 (5 bases). Germline V gives CDR1 SGHRS, CDR2 YFSETQ. V was trimmed by 4 bases and J by 4 bases, leaving 13 bases between them. This CDR3 has 14 amino acids. CDR3 region: CASSVGAGADTQYF. The CDR3 DNA follows: TGCGCCAGCAGCGTAGGGGCTGGTGCAGATACGCAGTATTTT.

The CDR3 region has the DNA TGCGCCAGCAGCTTCACGGGACCGATCCTCTATGGCTACACCTTC. It specifies CASSFTGPILYGYTF. This chain joins TRBV5-1 and TRBJ1-2, with D possibly being TRBD1 (5 bases). Germline values: CDR1 SGHRS, CDR2 YFSETQ. The V gene lost 2 bases and the J gene lost 4 bases, with 15 bases spanning the gap. The CDR3 is made up of 15 amino acids.

The genes are TRBV6-2 or TRBV6-3 and TRBJ2-1; D is perhaps TRBD1 (5 bases). This CDR3 is built from 14 residues. The germline CDR1 and CDR2 sequences are MNHEY and SVGEGT. V dropped 5 bases and J dropped 3 bases, with 11 bases sitting between them. CDR3 bases: TGTGCCAGCAGTCCACAGGCGCTCTACAATGAGCAGTTCTTC. Its translation: CASSPQALYNEQFF.

The chain couples TRBV20-1 to TRBJ2-1; 12 positions agree with TRBD2. The V segment lost 3 bases and the J segment 0 bases; nucleotides outside the gene matches: 9. This CDR3 has 18 residues. Per germline, CDR1 DFQATT and CDR2 SNEGSKA (reference sequence). The CDR3 DNA is TGCAGTGCTAGTGGTGGGCTAGCGGGGGGGAGCTCCTACAATGAGCAGTTCTTC. Encoded protein: CSASGGLAGGSSYNEQFF.

The genes are TRBV25-1 and TRBJ1-6, with 9 bases identical to TRBD1. CDR1 and CDR2 (germline): MGHDK, SYGVNS. V shed 5 bases and J 9 bases; nucleotides not matched to a gene: 14. The CDR3 is made up of 17 amino acids. The CDR3 DNA reads TGTGCCAGCAGTAAATCCGGGACAGGGAGAGCGGGTTCACCCCTCCACTTT. Translating gives CASSKSGTGRAGSPLHF. Supplemented by reference TRBV25-1 and TRBJ1-6, the full variable domain reads EADIYQTPRYLVIGTGKKITLECSQTMGHDKMYWYQQDPGMELHLIHYSYGVNSTEKGDLSSESTVSRIRTEHFPLTLESARPSHTSQYLCASSKSGTGRAGSPLHFGNGTRLTVT.

The chain employs TRBV24-1 and TRBJ2-1; D remains ambiguous. CDR1 and CDR2 (germline): KGHDR, SFDVKD. The V and J ends lost 1 base and 5 bases respectively, with 5 bases between them. This CDR3 contains 13 residues. CDR3 in amino acids: CATSDLVDNEQFF. CDR3 DNA sequence: TGTGCCACCAGTGATTTAGTCGACAATGAGCAGTTCTTC.

The chain combines TRBV27 with TRBJ2-1, with D maybe TRBD1 (5 bases). Trimming removed 3 bases at V and 8 bases at J, with 11 bases between. Germline V gene sequence: CDR1 MNHEY, CDR2 SMNVEV (reference sequence). The CDR3 spans 13 residues. CDR3: CASSFGHDDEQFF. CDR3 DNA: TGTGCCAGCAGTTTTGGACACGACGATGAGCAGTTCTTC.

The CDR3 protein is CASSLDGRNEKLFF. The CDR3 DNA is TGTGCCAGCAGCTTAGATGGGCGAAATGAAAAACTGTTTTTT. The gene calls are TRBV11-3 and TRBJ1-4; D is undetermined. Germline V gene sequence: CDR1 SGHNT, CDR2 YENEEA. CDR3 size: 14 residues. Trimming stripped 0 bases from V and 5 bases from J, with 7 bases between.

By sample share, this clone is medium-sized (0.01 to 0.1%). At the DNA level, this CDR3 is encoded by other sequences in the same sample as well. This chain joins TRBV19 and TRBJ2-1, with D hard to call. The germline CDR1 and CDR2 sequences are LNHDA and SQIVND (reference sequence). The V end lost 2 bases, the J end lost 7 bases, and 6 bases lay between the germline ends. CDR3 length: 12 residues. CDR3 sequence: CASSIKGNEQFF. As DNA, the CDR3 is TGTGCCAGTAGTATAAAAGGGAATGAGCAGTTCTTC.

V is TRBV27 and J is TRBJ2-7; 8 nucleotides line up with TRBD2. The germline V gene encodes CDR1 MNHEY and CDR2 SMNVEV (reference sequence). Trimming at V came to 5 bases and at J to 3 bases, leaving 6 bases not matched to a gene. The CDR3 covers 14 residues. CDR3 bases: TGTGCCAGCAGTCTCTCTAGCGGGTTCTACGAGCAGTACTTC. Translating gives CASSLSSGFYEQYF.